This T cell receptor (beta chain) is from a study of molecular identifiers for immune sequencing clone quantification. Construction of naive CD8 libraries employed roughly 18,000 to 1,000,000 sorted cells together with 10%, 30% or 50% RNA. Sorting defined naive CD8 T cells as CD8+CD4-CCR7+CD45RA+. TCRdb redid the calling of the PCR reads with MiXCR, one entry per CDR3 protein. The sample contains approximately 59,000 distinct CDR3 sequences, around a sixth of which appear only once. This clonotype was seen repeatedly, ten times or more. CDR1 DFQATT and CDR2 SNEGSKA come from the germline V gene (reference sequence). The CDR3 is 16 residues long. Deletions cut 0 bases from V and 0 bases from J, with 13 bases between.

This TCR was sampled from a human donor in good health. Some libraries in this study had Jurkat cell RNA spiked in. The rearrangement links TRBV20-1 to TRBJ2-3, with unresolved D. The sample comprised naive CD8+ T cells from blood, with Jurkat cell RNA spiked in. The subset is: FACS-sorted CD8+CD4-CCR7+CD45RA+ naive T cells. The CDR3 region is CSARDLFIPSTDTQYF. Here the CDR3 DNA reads TGCAGTGCTAGAGATCTGTTCATCCCTAGCACAGATACGCAGTATTTT.